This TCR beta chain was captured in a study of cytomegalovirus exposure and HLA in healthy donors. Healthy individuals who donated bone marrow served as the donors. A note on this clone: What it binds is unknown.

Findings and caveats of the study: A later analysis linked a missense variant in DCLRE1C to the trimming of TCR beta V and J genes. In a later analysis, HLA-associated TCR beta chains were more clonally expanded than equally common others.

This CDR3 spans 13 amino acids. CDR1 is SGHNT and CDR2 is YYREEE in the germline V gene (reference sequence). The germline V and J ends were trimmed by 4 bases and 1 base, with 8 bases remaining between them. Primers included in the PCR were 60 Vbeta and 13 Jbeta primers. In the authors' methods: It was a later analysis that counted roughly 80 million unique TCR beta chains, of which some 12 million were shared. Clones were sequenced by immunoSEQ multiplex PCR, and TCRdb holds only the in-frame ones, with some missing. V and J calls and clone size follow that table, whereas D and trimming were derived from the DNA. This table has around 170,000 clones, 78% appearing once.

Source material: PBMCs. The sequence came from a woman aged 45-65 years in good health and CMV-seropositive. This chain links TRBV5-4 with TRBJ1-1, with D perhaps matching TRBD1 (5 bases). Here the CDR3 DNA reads TGTGCCAGCAGCGTCGACAGGAACACTGAAGCTTTCTTT. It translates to CASSVDRNTEAFF.